The present T cell receptor beta chain was sequenced within a study of blood T cell repertoires in COVID-19. Whole-study context: Researchers got acute and convalescent COVID-19 samples from the United States, Italy and Spain.

In terms of age and location, participants ranged from about 18 to 90 years and lived in approximately 26 US areas. Cohort assignment relied on participant-reported clinical history. Original analysis: Researchers report that nucleated cell counts were estimated from reference gene primer amplification. TCRdb's table, derived via immunoSEQ multiplex PCR, lists solely in-frame clones and lacks some. The DNA gave D and trimming, while V, J and clone size come from that table. The repertoire holds roughly 160,000 clones, with approximately 84% as singletons. CDR1 SGHDT and CDR2 YYEEEE come from the germline V gene. V lost 4 bases and J lost 3; bases outside the gene matches: 7. This CDR3 has 14 amino acids.

The origin of this receptor is a woman in her thirties or forties with acute COVID-19. The sample consisted of PBMCs or T cells enriched from blood (not recorded which). The chain joins TRBV5-6 to TRBJ2-7, with 7 bases fitting TRBD1. CDR3 coding DNA: TGTGCCAGCAGCCAACGGACAGGTCGCTACGAGCAGTACTTC. Translating gives CASSQRTGRYEQYF.